This T cell receptor beta chain was recovered during a study of glioma-infiltrating T cells after dendritic cell vaccination. Turning to the study itself: Samples are from glioblastoma patients in Phase I and II dendritic cell vaccine trials. Patients received autologous tumor lysate-pulsed dendritic cell vaccination between about 2003 and 2012. Autologous tumor lysate was loaded overnight onto monocyte-derived dendritic cells grown approximately seven days with IL-4 and GM-CSF. Points from the study as a whole: No direct clonality-survival link was found; a diverse polyclonal response may matter.

Germline values: CDR1 SGHNT, CDR2 YYREEE (reference sequence). The length of the CDR3 is 13 residues. V was clipped by 0 bases and J by 1 base, with 4 bases between them. About this clone itself: The antigen remains unidentified. In the same sample, other DNA sequences code for this CDR3.

Profiled with immunoSEQ multiplex PCR; TCRdb holds only in-frame clones, not every one. The sample has tens of thousands of clones, under 85% seen once; the top ten hold under 8%. Time point of the sample: after dendritic cell vaccination, including at tumor progression/relapse. The chain is built from TRBV5-4 and TRBJ1-1; D is unclear. The clonotype originates from a human donor with glioblastoma. Material: blood, obtained after dendritic cell vaccination. CDR3 coding DNA: TGTGCCAGCAGCTTGGGGCCGAACACTGAAGCTTTCTTT. Amino acid sequence: CASSLGPNTEAFF.